The next 4 T cell receptor beta chains were all read from a single sample in a study of technical replicates of blood from a few donors. Using immunoSEQ multiplex PCR, the repertoire was profiled, and TCRdb retains in-frame clones only, with some absent. This table has about 94,000 clones, around 95% appearing once. Sequencing was performed on T cells isolated from PBMCs. Every receptor here comes from a human donor in good health.

V is TRBV9 and J is TRBJ1-2; 8 bases line up with TRBD1. The germline gives CDR1 SGDLS, CDR2 YYNGEE. The CDR3 has 15 residues. Trimming removed 4 bases from V and 0 bases from J; junction bases left unmatched: 5. CDR3 loop: CASSLGTGPNYGYTF. The CDR3 coding sequence is TGTGCCAGCAGCCTGGGGACAGGCCCTAACTATGGCTACACCTTC. Drawing the rest from reference TRBV9 and TRBJ1-2, the complete variable domain is DSGVTQTPKHLITATGQRVTLRCSPRSGDLSVYWYQQSLDQGLQFLIQYYNGEERAKGNILERFSAQQFPDLHSELNLSSLELGDSALYFCASSLGTGPNYGYTFGSGTRLTVV.

The chain employs TRBV30 and TRBJ2-3; 8 bases match TRBD1. Trimming took 4 bases from V and 4 from J; bases not matched to a gene: 10. The CDR3 contains 15 residues. CDR1 GTSNPN and CDR2 SVGIG come from the germline V gene (reference sequence). CDR3 DNA: TGTGCCTGGAACAAAAACCCAGGGGGCCCAGATACGCAGTATTTT. The encoded protein is CAWNKNPGGPDTQYF.

The rearrangement uses TRBV27 and TRBJ2-7; 7 bases fit TRBD1. CDR3 size: 18 residues. The J segment lost 0 bases and the V segment lost 2 bases, leaving 13 bases of the junction unmatched. Germline-derived CDR1 and CDR2 are MNHEY and SMNVEV (reference sequence). The CDR3 spells CASSLKAGGQISSYEQYF. CDR3 sequence (DNA): TGTGCCAGCAGTTTAAAGGCTGGGGGACAGATCAGCTCCTACGAGCAGTACTTC.

The chain employs TRBV7-8 and TRBJ1-3; TRBD1 aligns across 10 bases. This CDR3 region has 17 residues. Trimming took 5 bases from V and 3 from J; bases not matched to a gene: 10. Germline V gives CDR1 SGHVS, CDR2 FQNEAQ. The CDR3 sequence: CASSPNRTGGFGNTIYF. The CDR3 bases are TGTGCCAGCAGCCCAAACAGGACAGGGGGATTTGGAAACACCATATATTTT.